Presented here are 27 T cell receptor beta chains from one specimen sequenced in a study of beta chain features in type 1 diabetes. Since all of the isolated RNA was reverse transcribed, expressed TCRB transcripts were what got sequenced. Repertoires were generated with immunoSEQ multiplex PCR, while TCRdb's copy carries only in-frame clones and drops some. Of around 430,000 clones detected, around 28% appear once; the ten largest clones hold around 0.065%. Sequenced: naive CD4+ T cells from blood. These TCRs come from a man aged 18 to 30 in good health.

This clone was seen a handful of times. At the DNA level, this CDR3 is encoded by other sequences in the same sample as well. The V call is TRBV30, the J call TRBJ2-1, with D possibly being TRBD2 (5 bases). There are 13 residues in the CDR3. Germline V gives CDR1 GTSNPN, CDR2 SVGIG (reference sequence). Deletions cut 3 bases from V and 0 bases from J, with 6 bases between. The CDR3 DNA follows: TGTGCCTGGAGGGGGAGCTCCTACAATGAGCAGTTCTTC. As protein: CAWRGSSYNEQFF.

The chain carries TRBV7-9 and TRBJ2-3; 11 bases agree with TRBD2. Germline V gene sequence: CDR1 SEHNR, CDR2 FQNEAQ (reference sequence). J gave up 1 base and V 1 base, and 4 bases lay outside the gene matches. This CDR3 comprises 17 residues. CDR3 sequence: CASSLVASGRRTDTQYF. The CDR3 DNA is TGTGCCAGCAGCTTAGTGGCTAGCGGGAGGCGCACAGATACGCAGTATTTT.

This rearrangement joins TRBV7-2 to TRBJ2-7, with D possibly TRBD2 on 6 matching bases. CDR3 length: 15 amino acids. Per the germline V gene, CDR1 is SGHTA and CDR2 is FQGNSA. V gave up 2 bases and J gave up 0 bases, with 11 bases separating them. This chain's CDR3 is CASSLRGTNSYEQYF. The CDR3, as DNA: TGTGCCAGCAGCTTACGGGGGACCAACTCCTACGAGCAGTACTTC.

The rearrangement links TRBV6-5 to TRBJ2-6; D remains unclear. This CDR3 has 15 amino acids. Trimming cost V 0 bases and J 1 base, with 4 bases left between them. Germline lookup yields CDR1 MNHEY and CDR2 SVGAGI. In DNA, the CDR3 is TGTGCCAGCAGTTACTCAGGGTCTGGGGCCAACGTCCTGACTTTC. Protein: CASSYSGSGANVLTF.

The V and J genes are TRBV29-1 and TRBJ2-5, with D perhaps TRBD1 or TRBD2 (6 bases each). This CDR3 is 11 amino acids long. Germline V CDR1 and CDR2: SQVTM, ANQGSEA. Trimming cost V 7 bases and J 7 bases, with 13 bases left between them. In DNA form, the CDR3 reads TGCAGCGGCCCGGAGGGGGGGACCCAGTACTTC. This codes for CSGPEGGTQYF.

This clone was picked up a small number of times. V usage is TRBV7-8 and J usage is TRBJ2-1, with 8 positions matching TRBD2. The CDR3 runs 16 residues. V was pared by 1 base and J by 0 bases, with 2 bases of the junction left unmatched. CDR1 is SGHVS and CDR2 is FQNEAQ in the germline V gene. In DNA, the CDR3 is TGTGCCAGCAGCTTAGGTCTAGCGGGCTCCTACAATGAGCAGTTCTTC. Its protein is CASSLGLAGSYNEQFF.

V is TRBV7-2 and J is TRBJ1-2, with D tentatively TRBD1 (6 bases). The CDR3 totals 13 residues. Trimming removed 2 bases at V and 6 bases at J, with 10 bases between. Germline V lookup: CDR1 SGHTA, CDR2 FQGNSA. The CDR3 reads CASSLPGVNGYTF. CDR3 DNA sequence: TGTGCCAGCAGCTTACCAGGGGTTAATGGCTACACCTTC.

The chain carries TRBV7-9 and TRBJ2-3; D is perhaps TRBD1 (6 bases). V was cut by 5 bases and J by 0 bases, with 12 bases left in between. The germline gives CDR1 SEHNR, CDR2 FQNEAQ (reference sequence). The CDR3 is 15 residues long. CDR3 nucleotide sequence: TGTGCCAGCAGCGAGGTTCAGGGGAGCACAGATACGCAGTATTTT. Translating gives CASSEVQGSTDTQYF. Full variable domain (rest looked up from reference TRBV7-9 and TRBJ2-3): DTGVSQNPRHKITKRGQNVTFRCDPISEHNRLYWYRQTLGQGPEFLTYFQNEAQLEKSRLLSDRFSAERPKGSFSTLEIQRTEQGDSAMYLCASSEVQGSTDTQYFGPGTRLTVL.

This chain connects TRBV30 to TRBJ1-1; weak D call: TRBD1 (6 bases). This CDR3 is 13 amino acids long. V was clipped by 5 bases and J by 0 bases, with 10 bases between them. Germline CDR1 reads GTSNPN; CDR2 reads SVGIG (reference sequence). CDR3 coding DNA: TGTGCCTGGGCTAGGGGGGTGAACACTGAAGCTTTCTTT. Its translation: CAWARGVNTEAFF. Supplemented by reference TRBV30 and TRBJ1-1, the full variable domain reads SQTIHQWPATLVQPVGSPLSLECTVEGTSNPNLYWYRQAAGRGLQLLFYSVGIGQISSEVPQNLSASRPQDRQFILSSKKLLLSDSGFYLCAWARGVNTEAFFGQGTRLTVV.

This chain links TRBV28 with TRBJ2-2; the match to TRBD1 covers 8 bases. Germline lookup yields CDR1 MDHEN and CDR2 SYDVKM. The length of the CDR3 is 15 residues. V lost 6 bases and J lost 4; bases outside the gene matches: 7. The CDR3 coding sequence is TGTGCCAGCAGAAGGACAGGGACGGCCACCGGGGAGCTGTTTTTT. Translated: CASRRTGTATGELFF.

This clone appeared a few times. The chain has TRBV2 and TRBJ1-1; TRBD1 matches at 8 bases. The germline CDR1 and CDR2 sequences are SNHLY and FYNNEI. V dropped 6 bases and J dropped 8; count of bases not matched to a gene: 2. The CDR3 has 11 amino acids. CDR3: CASRRDREAFF. The CDR3 DNA follows: TGTGCCAGCAGGAGGGACAGGGAAGCTTTCTTT.

As to this clone: The sample has other DNA sequences that encode this CDR3 too. This chain connects TRBV30 to TRBJ2-7; D perhaps matches TRBD1 (5 bases). CDR3 length equals 13 residues. Trimming shortened V by 1 base and J by 3 bases, and 10 bases separated the two germline ends. CDR1 and CDR2 (germline): GTSNPN, SVGIG (reference sequence). In DNA form, the CDR3 reads TGTGCCTGGAGTGGAGACAGAGGCTACGAGCAGTACTTC. This encodes CAWSGDRGYEQYF.

This clone was seen a handful of times. The chain has TRBV11-2 and TRBJ2-7, with 9 bases aligning to TRBD1. The germline V gene has CDR1 SGHAT and CDR2 FQNNGV. With V trimmed by 7 bases and J by 1 base, 5 bases remained unmatched. The CDR3 totals 14 residues. CDR3 bases: TGTGCCAGCACCCAGGACAGGGGATCCTACGAGCAGTACTTC. It encodes CASTQDRGSYEQYF.

The V call is TRBV28, the J call TRBJ2-7, with 14 positions matching TRBD2. The germline V gene has CDR1 MDHEN and CDR2 SYDVKM. With 7 bases clipped from V and 2 bases from J, the junction kept 10 bases outside the gene matches. This CDR3 contains 17 residues. The CDR3 protein is CASNDGTSGRRAYEQYF. The CDR3 nucleotides read TGTGCCAGCAACGACGGGACTAGCGGGAGACGTGCCTACGAGCAGTACTTC.

This clone was recorded a few times. This chain connects TRBV7-2 to TRBJ2-7; tentative D call: TRBD2 (5 bases). Trimming stripped 11 bases from V and 2 bases from J, with 13 bases between. The CDR3 loop spans 12 amino acids. Germline values: CDR1 SGHTA, CDR2 FQGNSA. CDR3 sequence (DNA): TGTGCCTCCCGGGCGGGCCCCTACGAGCAGTACTTC. As protein: CASRAGPYEQYF.

The chain combines TRBV4-2 with TRBJ2-3, with 13 bases identical to TRBD2. Germline assignment: CDR1 LGHNA and CDR2 YNFKEQ. V shed 2 bases and J 0 bases; nucleotides not matched to a gene: 8. The CDR3 covers 19 residues. The CDR3 spells CASSQSTSGRPFSTDTQYF. The CDR3 DNA sequence: TGTGCCAGCAGCCAATCGACTAGCGGGAGGCCCTTTAGCACAGATACGCAGTATTTT.

This clone was seen only a few times. This chain joins TRBV5-1 and TRBJ2-7, with TRBD1 identical over 8 bases. The V gene's germline CDR1 is SGHRS and CDR2 YFSETQ. The CDR3 contains 15 residues. The V and J ends lost 4 bases and 1 base, in that order; junction bases with no gene match: 7. The CDR3 nucleotides are TGCGCCAGCAGCCAATCCGGGACAGGTTCCTACGAGCAGTACTTC. It encodes CASSQSGTGSYEQYF. The variable domain in full, with the rest retrieved from reference TRBV5-1 and TRBJ2-7, is KAGVTQTPRYLIKTRGQQVTLSCSPISGHRSVSWYQQTPGQGLQFLFEYFSETQRNKGNFPGRFSGRQFSNSRSEMNVSTLELGDSALYLCASSQSGTGSYEQYFGPGTRLTVT.

This clone turned up a few times. The CDR3 DNA is TGTGCCAGCAGTAGAAACTTGGCGGATACGCAGTATTTT. Its protein is CASSRNLADTQYF. The chain employs TRBV28 and TRBJ2-3, with D uncertain. The germline V gene encodes CDR1 MDHEN and CDR2 SYDVKM. The CDR3 runs 13 residues. The V end was cut by 5 bases, the J end by 6 bases, with 12 bases between.

This clone showed up just a few times. This rearrangement joins TRBV28 to TRBJ2-5; the D is unclear. CDR3 size: 15 residues. The V and J ends lost 5 bases and 5 bases respectively, with 18 bases between them. In germline, CDR1 is MDHEN, CDR2 SYDVKM. The CDR3 DNA sequence: TGTGCCAGCAGTGAGCCCCGGGTCCTGTGGGAGACCCAGTACTTC. As protein: CASSEPRVLWETQYF.

This chain connects TRBV11-2 to TRBJ2-5, with 10 bases aligning to TRBD2. The germline gives CDR1 SGHAT, CDR2 FQNNGV. The CDR3 is 17 residues long. V was clipped by 2 bases and J by 4 bases; unmatched bases: 10. The CDR3, as DNA: TGTGCCAGCAGCTTATACGCTAGCGGGAGTCTAGGAGAGACCCAGTACTTC. Its translation is CASSLYASGSLGETQYF. The whole variable domain, filled in from reference TRBV11-2 and TRBJ2-5, reads EAGVAQSPRYKIIEKRQSVAFWCNPISGHATLYWYQQILGQGPKLLIQFQNNGVVDDSQLPKDRFSAERLKGVDSTLKIQPAKLEDSAVYLCASSLYASGSLGETQYFGPGTRLLVL.

The chain joins TRBV7-9 to TRBJ2-3, with 9 nucleotides matching TRBD2. The CDR3 extends over 18 amino acids. Trimming took 1 base from V and 0 from J; bases not matched to a gene: 8. Germline loops: CDR1 SEHNR, CDR2 FQNEAQ (reference sequence). Here the CDR3 reads CASSLGREGLTSTDTQYF. The CDR3 region has the DNA TGTGCCAGCAGCTTAGGGCGGGAGGGCCTTACAAGCACAGATACGCAGTATTTT. Full variable domain (outside the CDR3, taken from reference TRBV7-9 and TRBJ2-3): DTGVSQNPRHKITKRGQNVTFRCDPISEHNRLYWYRQTLGQGPEFLTYFQNEAQLEKSRLLSDRFSAERPKGSFSTLEIQRTEQGDSAMYLCASSLGREGLTSTDTQYFGPGTRLTVL.

This clone was found a few times. The chain couples TRBV7-2 to TRBJ2-1; the D is unclear. The V end was cut by 1 base, the J end by 6 bases, with 13 bases between. The CDR3 has 15 residues. Per germline, CDR1 SGHTA and CDR2 FQGNSA. CDR3 in DNA: TGTGCCAGCAGCTTAGTTTTAAACCACGGCAATGAGCAGTTCTTC. It encodes CASSLVLNHGNEQFF.

This clone was detected only a few times. The chain recombines TRBV9 with TRBJ2-7; D possibly corresponds to TRBD1 (5 bases). The germline V and J ends were trimmed by 3 bases and 4 bases, with 11 bases remaining between them. The CDR3 totals 13 residues. From germline, CDR1 is SGDLS and CDR2 YYNGEE. The CDR3 DNA reads as TGTGCCAGCAGCGGGGGCCCAGGTTACGAGCAGTACTTC. Translating gives CASSGGPGYEQYF.

This clone appeared a few times. The CDR3 region is CASSPGQGVEKLFF. The CDR3 DNA reads TGTGCCAGCAGCCCGGGACAGGGTGTTGAAAAACTGTTTTTT. This chain connects TRBV7-9 to TRBJ1-4, with 9 positions matching TRBD1. CDR3 length equals 14 residues. Germline lookup yields CDR1 SEHNR and CDR2 FQNEAQ (reference sequence). The J segment lost 7 bases and the V segment lost 5 bases, leaving 5 bases of the junction unmatched.

The J gene is TRBJ2-7, the V gene TRBV7-2; 9 nucleotides line up with TRBD1. CDR3 length: 16 residues. Looked up from germline, CDR1 is SGHTA and CDR2 is FQGNSA. V lost 5 bases and J lost 5; bases outside the gene matches: 13. For the CDR3, the DNA is TGTGCCAGCAGCCTAGGGCCCGGGACAGGGAGGAACGAGCAGTACTTC. Its protein product is CASSLGPGTGRNEQYF. Using reference TRBV7-2 and TRBJ2-7 for the parts outside the CDR3, the full variable domain is GAGVSQSPSNKVTEKGKDVELRCDPISGHTALYWYRQSLGQGLEFLIYFQGNSAPDKSGLPSDRFSAERTGGSVSTLTIQRTQQEDSAVYLCASSLGPGTGRNEQYFGPGTRLTVT.

This clone came up a few times. CDR3 coding DNA: TGTGCCAGCTCACCGAAGGCTAGCGGGACGAACGAGCAGTACTTC. Its translation: CASSPKASGTNEQYF. The genes are TRBV18 and TRBJ2-7; TRBD2 agrees at 9 bases. With 3 bases clipped from V and 5 bases from J, the junction kept 8 bases outside the gene matches. The CDR3 spans 15 residues. Germline assignment: CDR1 KGHSH and CDR2 LQKENI. The variable domain in full, with the rest retrieved from reference TRBV18 and TRBJ2-7, is NAGVMQNPRHLVRRRGQEARLRCSPMKGHSHVYWYRQLPEEGLKFMVYLQKENIIDESGMPKERFSAEFPKEGPSILRIQQVVRGDSAAYFCASSPKASGTNEQYFGPGTRLTVT.

The gene calls are TRBV28 and TRBJ2-7; 8 nucleotides agree with TRBD1. The V segment lost 3 bases and the J segment 4 bases; nucleotides outside the gene matches: 5. CDR1 MDHEN and CDR2 SYDVKM come from the germline V gene. This CDR3 contains 14 residues. The CDR3 DNA reads TGTGCCAGCAGTTTTCAGGGGGCCAGGTACGAGCAGTACTTC. Translated: CASSFQGARYEQYF.